This entry lists 32 T cell receptor beta chains sequenced from one sample in a study of OX40 agonist ivuxolimab in advanced cancers. Data came from immunoSEQ multiplex PCR; TCRdb stores just in-frame clones and leaves some out. This repertoire shows around 74,000 clones, roughly 80% found once; its top ten account for roughly 0.5%. Sequenced material: CD4+ or CD8+ T cells sorted from blood, taken in a trial of the OX40 agonist ivuxolimab. All receptors come from an adult with an advanced solid tumor such as melanoma, head and neck, liver or kidney cancer.

The rearrangement links TRBV7-8 to TRBJ1-3; 7 bases map to TRBD1. The CDR3 covers 17 residues. CDR1 and CDR2 from the germline V gene are SGHVS and FQNEAQ. With 0 bases clipped from V and 0 bases from J, the junction kept 5 bases outside the gene matches. The CDR3 loop is CASSLALAGGSGNTIYF. CDR3 bases: TGTGCCAGCAGCTTAGCTCTGGCAGGGGGCTCTGGAAACACCATATATTTT.

V and J are TRBV28 and TRBJ2-7, with a tentative D call TRBD1 (6 bases). V was trimmed by 6 bases and J by 3 bases, leaving 24 bases between them. This CDR3 contains 17 residues. The germline V gene has CDR1 MDHEN and CDR2 SYDVKM. The CDR3 is CASSPSGEGVSYYEQYF. The CDR3 DNA reads as TGTGCCAGCAGCCCCTCAGGGGAAGGAGTGTCCTACTACGAGCAGTACTTC.

The chain joins TRBV9 to TRBJ1-6; no clear D. The V end was cut by 4 bases, the J end by 3 bases, with 5 bases between. The CDR3 has 13 residues. CDR1 is SGDLS and CDR2 is YYNGEE in the germline V gene. CDR3 sequence reads: CASSRDYNSPLHF. CDR3 coding DNA: TGTGCCAGCAGCAGGGACTATAATTCACCCCTCCACTTT.

The chain has TRBV7-2 and TRBJ2-7; D unresolved. Germline V gene lookup returns CDR1 SGHTA and CDR2 FQGNSA. The germline V and J ends were trimmed by 1 base and 3 bases, with 13 bases remaining between them. This CDR3 is built from 15 residues. CDR3: CASSLGPGSYYEQYF. The DNA of the CDR3 is TGTGCCAGCAGCTTAGGTCCAGGCTCCTACTACGAGCAGTACTTC.

V usage is TRBV5-4 and J usage is TRBJ2-5; 12 nucleotides line up with TRBD2. The ends lost 2 bases at V and 1 base at J; junction bases unmatched: 3. CDR3 size: 16 residues. Germline values: CDR1 SGHNT, CDR2 YYREEE (reference sequence). The CDR3 is CASSFPSGGAQETQYF. The CDR3 coding sequence is TGTGCCAGCAGCTTTCCTAGCGGGGGGGCCCAAGAGACCCAGTACTTC.

The gene calls are TRBV7-2 and TRBJ2-3, with D uncertain. Deletions cut 1 base from V and 0 bases from J, with 5 bases between. Germline CDR1 is SGHTA and CDR2 is FQGNSA. This CDR3 spans 14 amino acids. CDR3 loop: CASSLDRSTDTQYF. The CDR3 DNA sequence: TGTGCCAGCAGCTTAGACAGAAGCACAGATACGCAGTATTTT.

This clone was observed a single time. V gene TRBV9 combines with J gene TRBJ2-6; TRBD1 or TRBD2 may be the D gene (5 bases each). The V gene lost 3 bases and the J gene lost 0 bases, with 16 bases spanning the gap. Per germline, CDR1 SGDLS and CDR2 YYNGEE. The CDR3 totals 18 residues. This CDR3 is CASSAGADILSGANVLTF. As DNA, the CDR3 is TGTGCCAGCAGCGCCGGGGCGGACATCCTCTCTGGGGCCAACGTCCTGACTTTC.

The V call is TRBV27, the J call TRBJ1-2; no clear D gene. Germline V gives CDR1 MNHEY, CDR2 SMNVEV (reference sequence). Trimming left V 8 bases short and J 0 bases short, with 10 bases between. The CDR3 runs 13 residues. This chain's CDR3 is CASFGRSNYGYTF. The CDR3, as DNA: TGTGCCAGCTTTGGGAGATCTAACTATGGCTACACCTTC.

The rearrangement uses TRBV4-3 and TRBJ2-1; 7 bases map to TRBD1. V lost 4 bases to trimming and J lost 3 bases; unmatched junction nucleotides: 9. The CDR3 has 16 amino acids. Germline-derived CDR1 and CDR2 are LGHNA and YSLEER. CDR3 coding DNA: TGCGCCAGCAGCCCCGAGAGACAGGGCCTCTACAATGAGCAGTTCTTC. It yields the protein CASSPERQGLYNEQFF.

In its sample, this clone was seen many times. The chain has TRBV18 and TRBJ2-7; 8 positions agree with TRBD2. The V and J ends lost 5 bases and 2 bases, in that order; junction bases with no gene match: 2. This CDR3 has 13 amino acids. Germline lookup yields CDR1 KGHSH and CDR2 LQKENI. CDR3 nucleotide sequence: TGTGCCAGCTCATCGGGACTAGCCTACGAGCAGTACTTC. Protein: CASSSGLAYEQYF.

V and J are TRBV27 and TRBJ2-7; D gene unclear. Germline lookup yields CDR1 MNHEY and CDR2 SMNVEV (reference sequence). V was pared by 2 bases and J by 2 bases, with 19 bases between. The CDR3 is made up of 17 amino acids. The CDR3 region is CASSLEGPFRAAYEQYF. CDR3 nucleotides: TGTGCCAGCAGTTTAGAAGGGCCTTTTCGGGCAGCCTACGAGCAGTACTTC.

The chain carries TRBV13 and TRBJ2-3; tentative D call: TRBD1 (6 bases). The CDR3 consists of 16 residues. CDR1 PRHDT and CDR2 FYEKMQ come from the germline V gene (reference sequence). Trimming removed 4 bases at V and 0 bases at J, with 14 bases between. This CDR3 is CASSSTRQASTDTQYF. DNA of the CDR3: TGTGCCAGCAGCTCGACAAGACAGGCTAGCACAGATACGCAGTATTTT.

The V gene is TRBV15, the J gene TRBJ1-2; D unclear. Germline V CDR1 and CDR2: LNHNV, YYDKDF (reference sequence). The V gene lost 0 bases and the J gene lost 8 bases, with 10 bases spanning the gap. This CDR3 comprises 13 residues. CDR3 DNA sequence: TGTGCCACCAGCAGAGAAGGACCTGGCGGCTACACCTTC. Translated, it gives CATSREGPGGYTF.

The CDR3 sequence is CSAQGPNTGELFF. DNA of the CDR3: TGCAGCGCGCAGGGACCGAACACCGGGGAGCTGTTTTTT. The V gene is TRBV29-1, the J gene TRBJ1-3; possibly TRBD1 or TRBD2 for D (5 bases each). The J call may be faulty, since TRBJ2-2 better matches the DNA end. Germline CDR1 SQVTM, CDR2 ANQGSEA. The CDR3 loop spans 13 amino acids.

This chain links TRBV7-2 with TRBJ2-2, with unresolved D. There are 14 residues in the CDR3. Trimming stripped 3 bases from V and 6 bases from J, with 11 bases between. In germline, CDR1 is SGHTA, CDR2 FQGNSA. Written as DNA, the CDR3 is TGTGCCAGCAGCTTCCCCACAGAGTCCGGGGAGCTGTTTTTT. Protein product: CASSFPTESGELFF.

This CDR3 is CASSLLGLNTEAFF. CDR3 nucleotides: TGCGCCAGCAGCTTGCTTGGCTTGAACACTGAAGCTTTCTTT. The J gene is TRBJ1-1, the V gene TRBV5-1; D unclear. CDR3 length: 14 amino acids. V was trimmed by 1 base and J by 0 bases, leaving 7 bases between them. Germline V gene data show CDR1 as SGHRS and CDR2 as YFSETQ.

The chain carries TRBV7-3 and TRBJ2-1; D not resolved. The germline gives CDR1 SGHTA, CDR2 FQGTGA. The ends were cut back, 1 base at V and 5 bases at J, with 6 bases in the middle. The CDR3 consists of 13 residues. CDR3 DNA sequence: TGTGCCAGCAGCTTAAGTCTGAACAATGAGCAGTTCTTC. Translating gives CASSLSLNNEQFF.

The genes are TRBV5-8 and TRBJ2-1; D uncertain. The CDR3 totals 12 residues. With 2 bases removed from V and 5 bases from J, the gap between germline ends came to 5 bases. Germline V gene lookup returns CDR1 SGHTS and CDR2 YDEGEE. This CDR3 is CASSFGNNEQFF. The CDR3 nucleotides are TGTGCCAGCAGCTTTGGGAACAATGAGCAGTTCTTC.

V is TRBV4-3 and J is TRBJ2-7; the D is unclear. V dropped 0 bases and J dropped 8 bases, with 8 bases sitting between them. The CDR3 sequence is 12 residues long. The germline gives CDR1 LGHNA, CDR2 YSLEER. In DNA form, the CDR3 reads TGCGCCAGCAGCCAAGATATGGCGAAGCAGTACTTC. Amino acids: CASSQDMAKQYF.

The rearrangement links TRBV5-8 to TRBJ1-4; no clear D. Per the germline V gene, CDR1 is SGHTS and CDR2 is YDEGEE. The CDR3 covers 14 residues. Trimming left V 4 bases short and J 0 bases short, with 7 bases between. The CDR3 bases are TGTGCCAGCAGCGGACCCCCAACTAATGAAAAACTGTTTTTT. It encodes CASSGPPTNEKLFF.

The CDR3 DNA sequence: TGTGCCATCAGTGAGCAGGGGCACTCCTACGAGCAGTACTTC. Translation: CAISEQGHSYEQYF. The genes are TRBV10-3 and TRBJ2-7, with D maybe TRBD1 (6 bases). In germline, CDR1 is ENHRY, CDR2 SYGVKD. The CDR3 contains 14 residues. V was trimmed by 2 bases and J by 0 bases, leaving 8 bases between them.

The V gene is TRBV7-6, the J gene TRBJ2-5, with 8 bases aligning to TRBD1. The length of the CDR3 is 17 residues. Trimming took 6 bases from V and 5 from J; bases not matched to a gene: 17. Germline CDR1 is SGHVS and CDR2 is FNYEAQ. The CDR3 bases are TGTGCCAGCAGAAAGAAACCGGGACAGGACAATTCGGAGACCCAGTACTTC. Amino acid sequence: CASRKKPGQDNSETQYF.

The chain's CDR3 is CATSRERASYNEQFF. The DNA of the CDR3 is TGTGCCACCAGCAGAGAACGGGCCTCCTACAATGAGCAGTTCTTC. This sequence joins TRBV15 and TRBJ2-1; D is uncertain. This CDR3 is 15 amino acids long. Germline CDR1 LNHNV, CDR2 YYDKDF (reference sequence). The ends were cut back, 0 bases at V and 0 bases at J, with 6 bases in the middle.

The chain joins TRBV5-5 to TRBJ1-5; D unclear. Trimming pared 0 bases from V and 4 bases from J, leaving 8 bases between. Germline V gives CDR1 SGHKS, CDR2 YYEKEE (reference sequence). CDR3 length: 14 residues. The CDR3 DNA follows: TGTGCCAGCAGCTTGGTCCACGCAAATCAGCCCCAGCATTTT. It is translated as CASSLVHANQPQHF.

The V gene is TRBV7-2, the J gene TRBJ2-7; tentative D call: TRBD1 (5 bases). In germline, CDR1 is SGHTA, CDR2 FQGNSA. This CDR3 is 14 amino acids long. V lost 1 base and J 2 bases, leaving 9 bases between the germline ends. CDR3 sequence: CASSLDLGPYEQYF. CDR3 sequence (DNA): TGTGCCAGCAGCTTAGACCTGGGGCCCTACGAGCAGTACTTC.

V usage is TRBV5-6 and J usage is TRBJ2-1; 10 bases match TRBD1. This CDR3 comprises 18 residues. Trimming removed 0 bases from V and 9 bases from J; junction bases left unmatched: 15. Germline assignment: CDR1 SGHDT and CDR2 YYEEEE. This CDR3 is CASSLGGTGAAAGREQFF. In DNA, the CDR3 is TGTGCCAGCAGCTTGGGCGGGACAGGGGCCGCCGCCGGACGTGAGCAGTTCTTC.

The chain employs TRBV6-5 and TRBJ1-5; D is unresolved. CDR1 is MNHEY, CDR2 SVGAGI, per germline. The CDR3 totals 13 residues. Trimming shortened V by 6 bases and J by 2 bases, and 8 bases separated the two germline ends. CDR3 region: CASSYPGNQPQHF. CDR3 DNA sequence: TGTGCCAGCAGCTACCCCGGCAATCAGCCCCAGCATTTT.

The chain is built from TRBV5-1 and TRBJ2-5; 10 bases are shared with TRBD1. Losses at the gene ends were 0 bases for V and 8 bases for J; bases not matched to a gene: 19. Looked up from germline, CDR1 is SGHRS and CDR2 is YFSETQ. The CDR3 spans 19 residues. The CDR3 protein is CASSLEGQGSFRGWQTQYF. In nucleotides, the CDR3 is TGCGCCAGCAGCTTGGAGGGACAGGGGTCGTTTCGGGGCTGGCAAACCCAGTACTTC.

The chain uses TRBV11-1 and TRBJ2-5, with 7 bases aligning to TRBD2. This CDR3 is 14 amino acids long. CDR1 and CDR2 (germline): SGHAT, FQDESV (reference sequence). J lost 7 bases, V lost 4 bases, and 9 bases had no gene match. CDR3: CASSSEGGLGTQYF. The CDR3 bases are TGTGCCAGCAGCTCCGAGGGAGGGCTGGGGACCCAGTACTTC.

Concerning this clone itself: The sample holds other DNA sequences that translate to the same CDR3. DNA of the CDR3: TGTGCCAGCAGCTTAAATAGCGGGAACACTGAAGCTTTCTTT. Its translation is CASSLNSGNTEAFF. The rearrangement links TRBV7-9 to TRBJ1-1, with no clear D. CDR1 is SEHNR, CDR2 FQNEAQ, per germline (reference sequence). Deletions cut 2 bases from V and 1 base from J, with 8 bases between. The CDR3 is made up of 14 amino acids.

This sequence joins TRBV18 and TRBJ2-7; D gene unclear. The germline gives CDR1 KGHSH, CDR2 LQKENI. Trimming took off 5 bases at V and 6 bases at J, with 23 bases between the two ends. The CDR3 spans 16 residues. The CDR3 coding sequence is TGTGCCAGCTCATCCAGGTCAGGTGTGGGATCTGGCGAGCAGTACTTC. Protein: CASSSRSGVGSGEQYF.

This clone was counted once. The gene calls are TRBV28 and TRBJ1-1, with D perhaps matching TRBD1 (5 bases). CDR1 and CDR2 from the germline V gene are MDHEN and SYDVKM. CDR3 length: 12 amino acids. Deletions cut 7 bases from V and 5 bases from J, with 11 bases between. The CDR3 sequence is CASTSGRTEAFF. In nucleotides, the CDR3 is TGTGCCAGCACCTCAGGGCGAACTGAAGCTTTCTTT. Complete variable domain (other parts from reference TRBV28 and TRBJ1-1): DVKVTQSSRYLVKRTGEKVFLECVQDMDHENMFWYRQDPGLGLRLIYFSYDVKMKEKGDIPEGYSVSREKKERFSLILESASTNQTSMYLCASTSGRTEAFFGQGTRLTVV.